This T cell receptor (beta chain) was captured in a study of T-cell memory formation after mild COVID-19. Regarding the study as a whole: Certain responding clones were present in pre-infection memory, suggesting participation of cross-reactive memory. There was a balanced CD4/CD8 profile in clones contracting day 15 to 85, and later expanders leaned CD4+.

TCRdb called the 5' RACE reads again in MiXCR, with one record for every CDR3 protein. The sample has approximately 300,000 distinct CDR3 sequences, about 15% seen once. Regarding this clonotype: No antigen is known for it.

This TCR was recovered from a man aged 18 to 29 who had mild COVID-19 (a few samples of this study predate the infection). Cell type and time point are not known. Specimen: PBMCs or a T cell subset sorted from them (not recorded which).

CDR3 sequence reads: CASSYAVPGANVLTF. Written as DNA, the CDR3 is TGTGCCAGCAGTTACGCTGTACCTGGGGCCAACGTCCTGACTTTC. This chain links TRBV6-6 with TRBJ2-6, with D unclear. The V end lost 2 bases, the J end lost 2 bases, and 7 bases lay between the germline ends. Germline V gene data show CDR1 as MNHNY and CDR2 as SVGAGI (reference sequence). CDR3 length: 15 amino acids.